Given below is one TCR beta chain in context. This sample is drawn from a study of regulatory T cells in long-lasting Graves disease. Study-wide background: Prior antithyroid drug treatment in newly diagnosed Graves' patients lasted under 3 months.

The CDR3 loop spans 14 amino acids. Germline assignment: CDR1 LGHDT and CDR2 YNNKEL (reference sequence). Trimming cost V 5 bases and J 3 bases; bases outside gene matches: 5. The time point here: newly diagnosed GD, antithyroid drugs for less than 3 months. After RNA was extracted from PBMCs, the TCR library was made from it. Building the TCR beta libraries relied on iRepertoire HTBI primers, and CDR3 regions underwent Arm-PCR. One entry per CDR3 protein results from TCRdb running MiXCR on the multiplex PCR reads. The sample lists about 620,000 distinct CDR3 sequences, under 20% occurring once. The same sample was also used in a study of T cells in Graves' hyperthyroidism and ophthalmopathy.

The chain is built from TRBV3-1 and TRBJ2-3; the match to TRBD1 covers 7 bases. The sequencing used peripheral blood mononuclear cells (PBMCs), collected at new diagnosis, from a patient treated with antithyroid drugs. The TCR comes from a woman between 25 and 40 years old with Graves disease. CDR3 amino acids: CASSSRQGTDTQYF. For the CDR3, the DNA is TGTGCCAGCAGCTCTCGACAGGGTACAGATACGCAGTATTTT.